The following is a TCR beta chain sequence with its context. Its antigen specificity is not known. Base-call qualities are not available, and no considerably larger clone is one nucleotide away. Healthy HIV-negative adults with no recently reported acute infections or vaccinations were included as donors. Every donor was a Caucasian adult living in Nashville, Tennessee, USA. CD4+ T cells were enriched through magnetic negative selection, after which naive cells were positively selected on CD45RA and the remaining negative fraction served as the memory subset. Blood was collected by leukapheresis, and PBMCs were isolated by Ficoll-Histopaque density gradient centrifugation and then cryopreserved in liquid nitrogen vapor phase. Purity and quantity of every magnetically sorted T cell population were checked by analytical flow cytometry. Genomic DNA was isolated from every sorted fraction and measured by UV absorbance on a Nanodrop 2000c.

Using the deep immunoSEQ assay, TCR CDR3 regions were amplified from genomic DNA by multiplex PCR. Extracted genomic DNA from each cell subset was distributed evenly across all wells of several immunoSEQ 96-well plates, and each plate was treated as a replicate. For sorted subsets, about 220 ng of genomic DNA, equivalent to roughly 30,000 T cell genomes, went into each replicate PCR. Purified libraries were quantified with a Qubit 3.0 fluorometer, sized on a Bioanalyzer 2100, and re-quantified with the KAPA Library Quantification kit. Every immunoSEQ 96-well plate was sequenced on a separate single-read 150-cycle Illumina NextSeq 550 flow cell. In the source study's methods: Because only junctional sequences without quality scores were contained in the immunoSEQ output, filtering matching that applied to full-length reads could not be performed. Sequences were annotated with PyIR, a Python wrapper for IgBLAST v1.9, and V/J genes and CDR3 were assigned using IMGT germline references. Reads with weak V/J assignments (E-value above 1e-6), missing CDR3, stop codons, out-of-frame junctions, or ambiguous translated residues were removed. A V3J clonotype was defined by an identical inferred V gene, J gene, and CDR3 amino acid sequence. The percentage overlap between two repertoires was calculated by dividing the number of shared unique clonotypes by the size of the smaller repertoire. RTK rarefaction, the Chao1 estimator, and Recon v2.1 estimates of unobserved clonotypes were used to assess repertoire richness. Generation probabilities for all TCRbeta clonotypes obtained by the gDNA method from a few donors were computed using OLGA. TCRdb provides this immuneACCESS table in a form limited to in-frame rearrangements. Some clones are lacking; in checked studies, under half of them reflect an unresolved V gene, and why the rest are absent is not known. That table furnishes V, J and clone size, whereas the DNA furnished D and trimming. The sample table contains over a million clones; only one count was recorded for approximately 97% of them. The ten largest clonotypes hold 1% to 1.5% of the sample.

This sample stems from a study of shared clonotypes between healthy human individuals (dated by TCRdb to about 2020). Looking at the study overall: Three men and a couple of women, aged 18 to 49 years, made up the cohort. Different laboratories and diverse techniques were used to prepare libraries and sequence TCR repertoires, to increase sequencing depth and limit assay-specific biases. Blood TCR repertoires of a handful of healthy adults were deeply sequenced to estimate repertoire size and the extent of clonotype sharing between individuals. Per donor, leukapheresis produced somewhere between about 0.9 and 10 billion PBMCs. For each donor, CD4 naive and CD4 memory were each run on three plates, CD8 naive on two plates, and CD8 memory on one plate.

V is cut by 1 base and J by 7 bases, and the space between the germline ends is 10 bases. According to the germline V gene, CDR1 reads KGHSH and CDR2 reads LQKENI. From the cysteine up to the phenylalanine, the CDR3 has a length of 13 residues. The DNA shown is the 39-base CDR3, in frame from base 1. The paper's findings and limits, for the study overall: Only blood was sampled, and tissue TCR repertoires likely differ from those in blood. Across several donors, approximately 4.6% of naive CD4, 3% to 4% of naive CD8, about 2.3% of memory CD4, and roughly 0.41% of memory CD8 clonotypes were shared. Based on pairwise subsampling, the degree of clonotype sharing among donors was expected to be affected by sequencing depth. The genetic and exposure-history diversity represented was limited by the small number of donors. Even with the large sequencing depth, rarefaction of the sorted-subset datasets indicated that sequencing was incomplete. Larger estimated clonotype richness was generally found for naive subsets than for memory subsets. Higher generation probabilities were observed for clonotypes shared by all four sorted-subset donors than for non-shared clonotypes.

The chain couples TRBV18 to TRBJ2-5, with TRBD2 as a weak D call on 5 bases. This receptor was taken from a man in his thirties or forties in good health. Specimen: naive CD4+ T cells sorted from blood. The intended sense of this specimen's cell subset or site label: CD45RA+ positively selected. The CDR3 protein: CASSPRDEGTQYF. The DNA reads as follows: TGTGCCAGCTCACCACGCGACGAGGGGACCCAGTACTTC.